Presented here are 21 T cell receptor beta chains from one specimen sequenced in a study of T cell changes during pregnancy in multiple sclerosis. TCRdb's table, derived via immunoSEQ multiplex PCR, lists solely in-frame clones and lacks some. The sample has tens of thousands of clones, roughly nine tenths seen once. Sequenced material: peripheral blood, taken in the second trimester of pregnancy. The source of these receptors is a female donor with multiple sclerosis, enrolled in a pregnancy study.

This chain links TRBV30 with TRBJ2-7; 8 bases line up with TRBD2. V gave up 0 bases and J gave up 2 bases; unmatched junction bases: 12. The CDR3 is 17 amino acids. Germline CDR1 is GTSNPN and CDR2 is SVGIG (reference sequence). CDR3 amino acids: CAWSVPPRLARTYEQYF. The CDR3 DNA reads TGTGCCTGGAGTGTACCCCCCCGACTAGCGCGGACCTACGAGCAGTACTTC.

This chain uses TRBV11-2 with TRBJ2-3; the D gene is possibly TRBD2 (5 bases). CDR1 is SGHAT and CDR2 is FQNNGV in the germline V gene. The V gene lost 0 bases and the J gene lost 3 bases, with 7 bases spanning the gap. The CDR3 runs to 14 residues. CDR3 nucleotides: TGTGCCAGCAGCTTAGACGGGAATACAGATACGCAGTATTTT. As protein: CASSLDGNTDTQYF.

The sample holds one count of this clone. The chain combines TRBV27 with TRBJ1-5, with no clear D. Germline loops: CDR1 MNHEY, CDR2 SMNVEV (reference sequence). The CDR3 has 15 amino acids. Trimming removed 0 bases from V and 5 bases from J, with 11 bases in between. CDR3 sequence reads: CASSLSARGHQPQHF. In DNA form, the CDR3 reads TGTGCCAGCAGTTTATCTGCCCGTGGCCATCAGCCCCAGCATTTT.

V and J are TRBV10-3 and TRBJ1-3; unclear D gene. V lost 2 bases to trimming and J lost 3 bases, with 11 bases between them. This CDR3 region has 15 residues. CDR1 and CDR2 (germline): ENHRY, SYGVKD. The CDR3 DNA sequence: TGTGCCATCAGTGAGGGGTCAGGCTTTGGAAACACCATATATTTT. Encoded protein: CAISEGSGFGNTIYF.

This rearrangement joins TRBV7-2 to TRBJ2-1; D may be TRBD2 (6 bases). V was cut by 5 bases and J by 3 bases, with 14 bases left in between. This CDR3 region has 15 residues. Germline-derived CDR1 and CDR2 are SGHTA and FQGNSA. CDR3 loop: CASSPQRAIYNEQFF. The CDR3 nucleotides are TGTGCCAGCAGCCCACAGCGGGCTATCTACAATGAGCAGTTCTTC.

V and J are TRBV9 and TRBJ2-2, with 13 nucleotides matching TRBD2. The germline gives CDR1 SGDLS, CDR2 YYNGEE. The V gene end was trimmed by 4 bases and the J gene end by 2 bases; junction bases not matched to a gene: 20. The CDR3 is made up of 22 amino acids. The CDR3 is CASSPSGGTSGMIRTNTGELFF. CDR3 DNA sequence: TGTGCCAGCAGCCCCTCGGGAGGGACTAGCGGGATGATAAGGACTAACACCGGGGAGCTGTTTTTT.

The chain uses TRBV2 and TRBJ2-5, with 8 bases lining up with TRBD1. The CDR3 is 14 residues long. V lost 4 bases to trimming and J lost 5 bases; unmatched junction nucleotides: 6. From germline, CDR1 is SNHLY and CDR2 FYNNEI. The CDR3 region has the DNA TGTGCCAGCAGTGGGACAGGGACGCCGGAGACCCAGTACTTC. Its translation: CASSGTGTPETQYF.

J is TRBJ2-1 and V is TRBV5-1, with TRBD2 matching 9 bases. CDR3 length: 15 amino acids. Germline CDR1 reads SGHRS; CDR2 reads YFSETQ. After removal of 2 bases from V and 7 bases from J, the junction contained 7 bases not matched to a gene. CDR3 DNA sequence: TGCGCCAGCAGCTTCATAGCGGGGGATCCAAATGAGCAGTTCTTC. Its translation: CASSFIAGDPNEQFF.

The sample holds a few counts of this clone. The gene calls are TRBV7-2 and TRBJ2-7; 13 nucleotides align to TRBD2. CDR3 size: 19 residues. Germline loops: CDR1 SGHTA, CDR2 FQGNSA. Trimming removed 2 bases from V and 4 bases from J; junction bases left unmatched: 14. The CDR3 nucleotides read TGTGCCAGCAGCTTAAAACTAGCGGGGGGGCTATTTTCGGTATACGAGCAGTACTTC. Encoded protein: CASSLKLAGGLFSVYEQYF. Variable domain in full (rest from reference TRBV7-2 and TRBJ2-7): GAGVSQSPSNKVTEKGKDVELRCDPISGHTALYWYRQSLGQGLEFLIYFQGNSAPDKSGLPSDRFSAERTGGSVSTLTIQRTQQEDSAVYLCASSLKLAGGLFSVYEQYFGPGTRLTVT.

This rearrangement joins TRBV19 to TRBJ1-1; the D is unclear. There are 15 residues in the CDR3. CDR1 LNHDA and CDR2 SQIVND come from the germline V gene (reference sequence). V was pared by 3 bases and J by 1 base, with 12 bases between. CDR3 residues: CASSIIGGGNTEAFF. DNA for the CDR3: TGTGCCAGTAGTATCATAGGAGGAGGGAACACTGAAGCTTTCTTT.

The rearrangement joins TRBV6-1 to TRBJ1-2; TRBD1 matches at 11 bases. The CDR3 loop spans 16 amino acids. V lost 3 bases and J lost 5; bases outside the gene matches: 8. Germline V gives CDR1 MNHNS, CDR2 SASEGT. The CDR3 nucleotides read TGTGCCAGCAGTGAGGCCCGGGACAGGGGGTATTATGGCTACACCTTC. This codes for CASSEARDRGYYGYTF.

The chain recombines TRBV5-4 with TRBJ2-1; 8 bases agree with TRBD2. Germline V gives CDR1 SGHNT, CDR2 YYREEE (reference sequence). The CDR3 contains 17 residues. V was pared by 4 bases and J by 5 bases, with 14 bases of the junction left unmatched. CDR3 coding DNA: TGTGCCAGCAGCGGCGGGACTAGTCGCGTTAGACACAATGAGCAGTTCTTC. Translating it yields CASSGGTSRVRHNEQFF.

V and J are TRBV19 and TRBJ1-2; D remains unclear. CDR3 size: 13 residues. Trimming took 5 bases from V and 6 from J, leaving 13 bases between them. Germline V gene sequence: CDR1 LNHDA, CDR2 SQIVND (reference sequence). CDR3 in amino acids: CASSEKASNGYTF. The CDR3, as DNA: TGTGCCAGTAGTGAGAAGGCTAGCAATGGCTACACCTTC.

CDR3 bases: TGTGCCTGGAGTCCACCCTTGGACTCCACAGATACGCAGTATTTT. Translating it yields CAWSPPLDSTDTQYF. This chain links TRBV30 with TRBJ2-3; TRBD2 is a possible D gene (5 bases). The V end was cut by 2 bases, the J end by 2 bases, with 14 bases between. The germline V gene encodes CDR1 GTSNPN and CDR2 SVGIG (reference sequence). This CDR3 has 15 amino acids.

The CDR3 region has the DNA TGTGCCAGCAGTTTCGGGACAGGGGGATCCTACGAGCAGTACTTC. It translates to CASSFGTGGSYEQYF. V and J are TRBV7-3 and TRBJ2-7; TRBD1 aligns across 11 bases. Losses at the gene ends were 6 bases for V and 1 base for J; bases not matched to a gene: 5. The CDR3 runs 15 residues. The germline gives CDR1 SGHTA, CDR2 FQGTGA.

CDR3 sequence: CASSLGQGSWEKLFF. In nucleotides, the CDR3 is TGTGCCAGCAGCTTAGGACAGGGCAGTTGGGAAAAACTGTTTTTT. The gene calls are TRBV7-9 and TRBJ1-4; TRBD1 agrees at 7 bases. V lost 1 base to trimming and J lost 8 bases; unmatched junction nucleotides: 7. Germline V gene lookup returns CDR1 SEHNR and CDR2 FQNEAQ (reference sequence). This CDR3 is 15 amino acids long.

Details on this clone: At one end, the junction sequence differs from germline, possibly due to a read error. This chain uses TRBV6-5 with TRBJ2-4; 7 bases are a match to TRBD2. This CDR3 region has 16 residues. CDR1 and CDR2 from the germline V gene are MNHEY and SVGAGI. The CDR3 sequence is CASSYSEAGAQNIQYF. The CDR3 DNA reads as TGTGCCAGCAGTTACTCCGAGGCGGGAGCCCAAAACATTCAGTACTTC.

CDR3 DNA: TGCGCCAGCACCCGGACAGGGGACCCTAATGAAAAACTGTTTTTT. Translated: CASTRTGDPNEKLFF. The V and J genes are TRBV5-1 and TRBJ1-4, with TRBD1 matching 9 bases. Looked up from germline, CDR1 is SGHRS and CDR2 is YFSETQ. The CDR3 length is 15 residues. V shed 6 bases, J shed 3 bases, and the junction held 6 bases outside the gene matches.

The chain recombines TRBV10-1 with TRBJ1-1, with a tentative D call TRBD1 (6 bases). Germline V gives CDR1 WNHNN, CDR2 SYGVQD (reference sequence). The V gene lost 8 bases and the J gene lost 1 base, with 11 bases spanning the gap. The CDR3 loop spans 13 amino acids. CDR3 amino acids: CASQGQRNTEAFF. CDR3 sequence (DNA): TGCGCCAGCCAAGGACAGAGGAACACTGAAGCTTTCTTT.

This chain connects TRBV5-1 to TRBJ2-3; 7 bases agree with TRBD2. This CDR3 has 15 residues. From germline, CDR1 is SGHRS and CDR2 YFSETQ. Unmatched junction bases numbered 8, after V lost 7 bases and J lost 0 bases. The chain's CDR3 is CASALLADSTDTQYF. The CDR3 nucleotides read TGCGCCAGCGCCCTTCTAGCGGATAGCACAGATACGCAGTATTTT.

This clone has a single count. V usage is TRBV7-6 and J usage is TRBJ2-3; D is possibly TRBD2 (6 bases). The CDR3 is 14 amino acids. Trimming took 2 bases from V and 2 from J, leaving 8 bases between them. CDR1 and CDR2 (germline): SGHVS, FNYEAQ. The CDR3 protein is CASSLRGITDTQYF. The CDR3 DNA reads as TGTGCCAGCAGCTTACGGGGGATCACAGATACGCAGTATTTT.